Below, one T cell receptor (beta chain) is given with its context. The antigen remains unidentified. The sample originates from a study of shared clonotypes between healthy human individuals. Repertoires were generated with immunoSEQ multiplex PCR, while TCRdb's copy carries only in-frame clones and drops some. Of roughly 1,000,000 clones listed, 75% to 80% are singletons. Looked up from germline, CDR1 is SGHDT and CDR2 is YYEEEE. CDR3 length: 12 residues. V lost 4 bases and J 7 bases, leaving 8 bases between the germline ends. General study findings and limits: Despite large depth, sorted-subset datasets appeared incompletely sequenced. Roughly 5% was the fraction of naive CD4 clonotypes found shared across four donors.

Sequencing used memory CD4+ T cells from PBMCs. Regarding subset: CD45RA-negative fraction. This sequence originates from a man between 18 and 35 years old in good health. Some clones in this sample may be carry-over from other donors' samples. The V and J genes are TRBV5-6 and TRBJ1-4; a weak D match, TRBD1 (5 bases). CDR3 sequence reads: CASSLTGEKLFF. The CDR3 nucleotides read TGTGCCAGCAGCCTCACAGGTGAAAAACTGTTTTTT.